This is a list of T cell receptor beta chains from one sample in a study of blood T cell repertoires in COVID-19. The method was immunoSEQ multiplex PCR; TCRdb's version includes in-frame clones alone and lacks a portion of them. The sample has 150,000 or so clones, roughly 83% seen once. The sequencing input was peripheral blood. The source of these receptors is a woman in her 70s with COVID-19, enrolled during active disease. Both conserved end residues are trimmed from each CDR3. D genes are given only for firm matches.

V	D	J	CDR3
TRBV3-1/TRBV3-2	.	TRBJ2-2	ASSQAGLDTGELF
TRBV6-5	TRBD1	TRBJ1-1	ASSNEGATEAF
TRBV5-4	.	TRBJ2-7	ASSLTGGYEQY
TRBV5-1	TRBD2	TRBJ2-3	ASSGLAGGPNTQY
TRBV4-3	TRBD1	TRBJ1-4	ASSQDWQGAGEKLF
TRBV27	.	TRBJ2-1	ASSLYLGRGGVGYNEQF
TRBV6-2/TRBV6-3	TRBD1	TRBJ2-7	ASSSGQALSYEQY
TRBV14	.	TRBJ2-3	ASRGPGSLTDTQY
TRBV9	.	TRBJ1-2	ASSVASYFPGENGYT
TRBV10-3	TRBD1	TRBJ1-1	AISDGQAEAF
TRBV6-5	TRBD1	TRBJ1-5	ASSWDSNQPQH
TRBV7-9	.	TRBJ1-1	ASSLAFGDQAM
TRBV20-1	.	TRBJ2-7	TAGPYEQY
TRBV6-5	TRBD1	TRBJ1-3	ASSYATGTGNTIY
TRBV30	TRBD1	TRBJ1-6	AWRMTGSSPLH
TRBV5-6	TRBD2	TRBJ2-5	ASNPGLALSETQY
TRBV7-9	.	TRBJ1-4	ASSLGQEQNEKLF
TRBV5-4	.	TRBJ1-6	ASSSSPNVESPLH
TRBV4-3	.	TRBJ2-1	ASSRGSWANEQF
TRBV4-2	.	TRBJ2-7	ASSHPGLTYEQY
TRBV10-3	TRBD1	TRBJ2-7	AIGQGASYEQY
TRBV5-4	TRBD1	TRBJ1-4	ASSSGQNNEKLF
TRBV3-1/TRBV3-2	.	TRBJ1-1	ASSREGLDTEAF
TRBV9	.	TRBJ1-3	ASSVDGGSLDTIY
TRBV19	.	TRBJ1-2	ASASPRAPNYGYT
TRBV5-1	.	TRBJ2-1	ASSLEGGAWDEQF
TRBV6-1	TRBD2	TRBJ2-5	ASSEGGTSRFETQY
TRBV6-1	.	TRBJ1-2	ASSDPGDLYGYT
TRBV28	.	TRBJ2-1	ASTLRDGSYNEQF
TRBV4-3	.	TRBJ2-5	ASSQEGVGETQY
TRBV30	.	TRBJ1-1	AWSVLGEGNTEAF
TRBV30	TRBD1	TRBJ2-7	AWGGQVLSYEQY
TRBV5-6	.	TRBJ1-2	ASSLRGAYGYT
TRBV7-8	TRBD2	TRBJ2-1	ASSVTSGGYNEQF
TRBV3-1/TRBV3-2	.	TRBJ1-2	ASSQDPEGLQGYT
TRBV7-9	.	TRBJ1-5	ASSRGNQPQH
TRBV11-1	TRBD1	TRBJ2-1	ASSRTGGIYNEQF
TRBV3-1/TRBV3-2	.	TRBJ1-1	ASSQTTGNTEAF
TRBV6-5	.	TRBJ1-2	ASKGGAAYGYT
TRBV19	TRBD2	TRBJ2-1	ASSISAGGPNEQF
TRBV19	TRBD1	TRBJ1-1	ASNAWTGATDEAF
TRBV6-2/TRBV6-3	.	TRBJ2-5	ASSYSTQTRQETQY
TRBV29-1	.	TRBJ1-2	SVRRAYYGYT
TRBV5-1	TRBD1	TRBJ1-4	ASSSRGGTVNEKLF
TRBV7-9	.	TRBJ1-1	ASSLSVNTEAF
TRBV6-1	.	TRBJ1-3	ASSDVGNTIY
TRBV28	.	TRBJ1-2	ASSLNPGGRRNT
TRBV30	.	TRBJ1-3	AWLEGNTIY
TRBV6-6	TRBD2	TRBJ2-7	ASSLVAGGQEEQY
TRBV30	.	TRBJ1-2	AWNRDGYT
TRBV30	.	TRBJ2-7	AWNPRGGAAYEQY
TRBV10-3	.	TRBJ2-7	AISESAQGRYEQY
TRBV5-1	TRBD1	TRBJ1-1	ASSNRGWAEAF
TRBV5-6	TRBD1	TRBJ2-4	ASSLLTGLAKNIQY
TRBV12-3/TRBV12-4	.	TRBJ1-2	ASSLQEHYGYT